A selection of T cell receptor beta chains follows, all from one sample in a study of cytomegalovirus exposure and HLA in healthy donors. Profiled with immunoSEQ multiplex PCR; TCRdb holds only in-frame clones, not every one. In total, the table holds roughly 62,000 clones. Sequenced input: PBMCs. These receptors came from a male donor in good health and CMV-seronegative. Each CDR3 is given with its conserved first and last residue. D genes are given only for firm matches.

j_call,v_call,d_call,cdr3_nt,cdr3_aa
TRBJ1-1,TRBV5-1,.,TGCGCCAGCAGCGTGCAGCCTCCTGACACTGAAGATTTCTTT,CASSVQPPDTEDFF
TRBJ2-7,TRBV12-5,.,TGTGCTAGTGGTTTGGTAGGTTTTGGGTTCTTGAGGCTCTACGAGCAGTACTTC,CASGLVGFGFLRLYEQYF
TRBJ2-2,TRBV30,TRBD2,TGTGCCTGGAGTGTACAAGGACTAGCGGGGGCCTACACCGGGGAGCTGTTTTTT,CAWSVQGLAGAYTGELFF
TRBJ2-7,TRBV18,TRBD1,TGTGCCAGCTCACTCTTAGGGACAGGCGCCTACGAGCAGTACTTC,CASSLLGTGAYEQYF
TRBJ2-7,TRBV7-2,TRBD1,TGTGCCAGCAGCTTACGGGCCGGGGACAGGGGGGTCTACGAGCAGTACTTC,CASSLRAGDRGVYEQYF
TRBJ2-5,TRBV9,.,TGTGCCAGCAGCACAGGGTTAAAAGAGACCCAGTACTTC,CASSTGLKETQYF
TRBJ2-6,TRBV5-4,.,TGTGCCAGCAGCGTGACAGGGGCCAACGTCCTGACTTTC,CASSVTGANVLTF
TRBJ2-7,TRBV18,TRBD1,TGTGCCAGCTCACTCCGGGACAGGGGCCCCGAGCAGTACTTC,CASSLRDRGPEQYF
TRBJ2-7,TRBV5-6,TRBD2,TGTGCCAGCAGCTTGGGGTGGGAGGGCGAGCAGTACTTC,CASSLGWEGEQYF
TRBJ2-7,TRBV7-8,TRBD2,TGTGCCAGCAGCTTTTTGTCTAGCGGGAGTGGTTACGAGCAGTACTTC,CASSFLSSGSGYEQYF
TRBJ1-1,TRBV5-1,.,TGCGCCAGCAGCCCAGGGTCAATGAACACTGAAGCTTTCTTT,CASSPGSMNTEAFF
TRBJ1-1,TRBV7-2,.,TGTGCCAGCAGCTTTGTACCAGAGGGGAACACTGAAGCTTTCTTT,CASSFVPEGNTEAFF
TRBJ2-7,TRBV18,.,TGTGCCAGCTCATTACAGGGAGGGGAGCAGTACTTC,CASSLQGGEQYF
TRBJ2-7,TRBV27,.,TGTGCCAGCAGTTTATCTCAGGTCTCCTACGAGCAGTACTTC,CASSLSQVSYEQYF
TRBJ2-7,TRBV6-5,TRBD1,TGTGCCAGCAGCATAATAGACAGGGGCGAGCAGTACTTC,CASSIIDRGEQYF
TRBJ2-1,TRBV5-1,TRBD1,TGCGCCAGCCGACAGGGGGAGAATGAGCAGTTCTTC,CASRQGENEQFF
TRBJ2-7,TRBV5-6,.,TGTGCCAGCAGCCTTGGAGTCGGAAAGCAGTACTTC,CASSLGVGKQYF
TRBJ2-7,TRBV7-2,TRBD2,TGTGACAGCAGCCGGCGGGGGGCCTACGAGCAGTACTTC,CDSSRRGAYEQYF
TRBJ2-7,TRBV7-2,.,TGTGCCAGCAGCTCCACGGACAGTCCCTACGAGCAGTACTTC,CASSSTDSPYEQYF
TRBJ2-7,TRBV28,TRBD1,TGTGCCAGTAGGACAGGGATACACGAGCAGTACTTC,CASRTGIHEQYF
TRBJ2-3,TRBV29-1,.,TGCAGCGTTGAAGATCGGAGGAAAGATACGCAGTATTTT,CSVEDRRKDTQYF
TRBJ1-1,TRBV2,TRBD1,TGTGCCAGCAGTGACCGCCCAGGGGGTATGGGCACTGAAGCTTTCTTT,CASSDRPGGMGTEAFF
TRBJ1-1,TRBV19,.,TGTGCCAGTAGTATAGGGTCGGGAACTGAAGCTTTCTTT,CASSIGSGTEAFF
TRBJ2-2,TRBV2,.,TGTGCCAGCGGTCAAGGGCAGGTTATGCCCGGGGAGCTGTTTTTT,CASGQGQVMPGELFF
TRBJ2-3,TRBV28,TRBD2,TGTGCCAGCCGACTAGCGATTAGCACAGATACGCAGTATTTT,CASRLAISTDTQYF
TRBJ2-7,TRBV19,.,TGTGCCAGTTGGGGAGGAGGCACCTACGAGCAGTACTTC,CASWGGGTYEQYF
TRBJ1-4,TRBV5-6,TRBD1,TGTGCCAGCAGTACGGACAGGCTCGGGGCAGGCGAAAAACTGTTTTTT,CASSTDRLGAGEKLFF
TRBJ1-1,TRBV28,.,TGTGCCAGCAGTTTAGAGTCAGGTCCTGAAGCTTTCTTT,CASSLESGPEAFF
TRBJ1-1,TRBV4-2,TRBD1,TGTGCCAGCAGCCAAGATCAAGGGACAGAGAACACTGAAGCTTTCTTT,CASSQDQGTENTEAFF
TRBJ2-7,TRBV5-1,.,TGCGCCAGCAGCGATGGGAAGAGGACGGGGGGCGAGCAGTCCTTC,CASSDGKRTGGEQSF
TRBJ2-7,TRBV5-1,TRBD2,TGTGCCAGCAGCTTGGGGGCGGGAGGGCCTTACGAGCAGTACTTC,CASSLGAGGPYEQYF
TRBJ2-7,TRBV9,TRBD1,TGTGCCAGCAGCGGGGACAGCTCCTACGAGCAGTACTTC,CASSGDSSYEQYF
TRBJ2-3,TRBV6-6,.,TGTGCCAGCAGGGCAGGCACGGATACGCAGTATTTT,CASRAGTDTQYF
TRBJ2-2,TRBV7-2,.,TGTGCCAGCAGCTTAGCGAGGTCCCCCGGGGAGCTGTTTTTT,CASSLARSPGELFF
TRBJ1-6,TRBV7-9,.,TGTGCCAGCGGCGGAGGGCCAGGGTCCTATAATTCACCCCTCCACTTT,CASGGGPGSYNSPLHF
TRBJ2-7,TRBV19,.,TGTGCCAGTAGTCCCGACTACAGACAGGCGGTTCTGGGGTACGAGCAGTACTTC,CASSPDYRQAVLGYEQYF
TRBJ2-7,TRBV6-5,TRBD2,TGTGCCAGCAGTAACTACGGGGGGACTCTCTACGAGCAGTACTTC,CASSNYGGTLYEQYF
TRBJ2-4,TRBV11-2,.,TGTGCCAGCAGCTTAGTAGTGGGAGGACAAAACATTCAGTACTTC,CASSLVVGGQNIQYF
TRBJ2-5,TRBV6-5,.,TGTGCCAGCAGGCTGGGGGGGCCCCAAGAGACCCAGTACTTC,CASRLGGPQETQYF
TRBJ2-7,TRBV7-2,.,TGTGCCAGCAGCTGGGGGGGCGGGAGATCGTACGAGCAGTACTTC,CASSWGGGRSYEQYF
TRBJ2-7,TRBV5-1,.,TGCGCCAGCAGCTTGGACAGGGGGGGTTTCTACGAGCAGTACTTC,CASSLDRGGFYEQYF
TRBJ2-7,TRBV7-2,TRBD2,TGTGCCAGCAGTTTCCGAGCGGGAGGGCCCGGGGAGCAGTACTTC,CASSFRAGGPGEQYF
TRBJ2-1,TRBV5-1,TRBD2,TGCGCCAGCAGCCCACTCCAACTAGCGGGAGGGGTCTACAATGAGCAGTTCTTC,CASSPLQLAGGVYNEQFF
TRBJ2-2,TRBV30,.,TGTGCCTGGAGTGTCGAAACTTCCACCGGGGAGCTGTTTTTT,CAWSVETSTGELFF
TRBJ1-2,TRBV28,TRBD1,TGTGCCAGCAGTGAAAAGGGACAGGGAATATCGCACTATGGCTACACCTTC,CASSEKGQGISHYGYTF
TRBJ2-2,TRBV5-1,.,TGCGCCAGCAGCCTGACAGGAGGCACCGGGGAGCTGTTTTTT,CASSLTGGTGELFF
TRBJ2-1,TRBV9,TRBD1,TGTGCCAGCAGCCCAGGGACAGCCCAGAATGAGCAGTTCTTC,CASSPGTAQNEQFF